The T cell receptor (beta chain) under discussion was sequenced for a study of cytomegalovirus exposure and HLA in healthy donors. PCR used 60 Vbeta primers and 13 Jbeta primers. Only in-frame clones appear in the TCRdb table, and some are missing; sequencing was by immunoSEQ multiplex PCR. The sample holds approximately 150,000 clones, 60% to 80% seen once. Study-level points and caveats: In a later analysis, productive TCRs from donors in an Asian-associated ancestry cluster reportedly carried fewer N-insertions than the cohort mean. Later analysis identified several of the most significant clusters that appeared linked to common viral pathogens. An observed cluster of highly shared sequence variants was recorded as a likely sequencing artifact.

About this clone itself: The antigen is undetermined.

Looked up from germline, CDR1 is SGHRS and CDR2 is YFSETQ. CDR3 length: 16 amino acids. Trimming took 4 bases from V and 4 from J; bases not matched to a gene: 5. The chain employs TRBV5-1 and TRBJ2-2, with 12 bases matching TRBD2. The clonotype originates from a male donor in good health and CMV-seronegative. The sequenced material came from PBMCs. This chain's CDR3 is CASSPASGRVTGELFF. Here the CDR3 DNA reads TGCGCCAGCAGCCCGGCTAGCGGGAGGGTCACCGGGGAGCTGTTTTTT.